One sample yielded the 5 T cell receptor beta chains listed below, sequenced in a study of patients and donors after allogeneic stem cell transplantation (dated by TCRdb to about 2020). Library preparation used RT-PCR. The sequencer was a NextSeq 550. TCRdb reprocessed the public reads (quality trimming at Q25 with fastp, clone calling with MiXCR) and kept in-frame beta chains. Rows matching on CDR3 protein sequence are summarized as one entry with the most common DNA and genes. Within this sample are about 26,000 distinct CDR3 sequences, with around 7.9% of them counted one time only. Of the sample, almost 50% is held by the ten largest clones. Source material: blood, either unsorted or a sorted T cell fraction (not recorded which). All receptors derive from a human donor who was either an allogeneic HSCT recipient or a stem cell or donor lymphocyte infusion donor (not recorded which). It is not recorded whose cells these are; they may come from a transplant donor.

This chain uses TRBV21-1 with TRBJ1-2. TRBV21-1 is a documented pseudogene. This CDR3 region has 13 residues. The CDR3 loop is CASSRKREGGYTF. The CDR3 DNA reads TGTGCCAGCAGCCGCAAAAGAGAGGGTGGCTACACCTTC.

This clonotype was recorded at least ten times. The rearrangement links TRBV25-1 to TRBJ2-2, with 7 positions matching TRBD1. The ends lost 7 bases at V and 0 bases at J; junction bases unmatched: 5. The CDR3 is made up of 15 amino acids. Per the germline V gene, CDR1 is MGHDK and CDR2 is SYGVNS. The CDR3 reads CASIKGGPNTGELFF. DNA of the CDR3: TGTGCCAGCATAAAAGGGGGCCCGAACACCGGGGAGCTGTTTTTT.

The chain recombines TRBV18 with TRBJ1-5; 9 bases align to TRBD1. Germline values: CDR1 KGHSH, CDR2 LQKENI. V lost 6 bases to trimming and J lost 0 bases; unmatched junction nucleotides: 6. The CDR3 has 16 amino acids. The CDR3 DNA reads TGTGCCAGCTCTCGAGGACAGGGGAATAGCAATCAGCCCCAGCATTTT. Protein product: CASSRGQGNSNQPQHF.

This clonotype was observed at least ten times. The rearrangement joins TRBV19 to TRBJ1-5; a weak D match, TRBD1 (6 bases). The CDR3 is made up of 13 amino acids. From germline, CDR1 is LNHDA and CDR2 SQIVND (reference sequence). V gave up 10 bases and J gave up 5 bases, with 15 bases separating them. The CDR3 DNA is TGTGCCACGGAGAGGGGGGAAGATCAGCCCCAGCATTTT. Protein: CATERGEDQPQHF. The entire variable domain, with the rest obtained from reference TRBV19 and TRBJ1-5, is as follows: DGGITQSPKYLFRKEGQNVTLSCEQNLNHDAMYWYRQDPGQGLRLIYYSQIVNDFQKGDIAEGYSVSREKKESFPLTVTSAQKNPTAFYLCATERGEDQPQHFGDGTRLSIL.

This chain connects TRBV11-3 to TRBJ1-4; D may be TRBD1 (5 bases). Per germline, CDR1 SGHNT and CDR2 YENEEA. CDR3 length equals 14 residues. Trimming removed 5 bases at V and 10 bases at J, with 17 bases between. The CDR3: CASSPGTSLGKLFF. The CDR3 DNA is TGTGCCAGCAGCCCCGGGACCTCATTGGGAAAACTGTTTTTT. Variable domain in full (rest from reference TRBV11-3 and TRBJ1-4): EAGVVQSPRYKIIEKKQPVAFWCNPISGHNTLYWYLQNLGQGPELLIRYENEEAVDDSQLPKDRFSAERLKGVDSTLKIQPAELGDSAVYLCASSPGTSLGKLFFGSGTQLSVL.